This passage covers 19 T cell receptor beta chains from one sample sequenced in a study of blood T cell repertoires in COVID-19. Produced via immunoSEQ multiplex PCR; TCRdb's table is partial and in-frame only. Found here are roughly 88,000 clones, about 90% of them singletons; the top ten hold 3% to 4.5%. Sequencing was performed on peripheral blood. The source of these receptors is a woman between 45 and 65 years old in a cohort sampled during active COVID-19.

This chain connects TRBV5-4 to TRBJ1-1, with 12 nucleotides matching TRBD1. CDR1 and CDR2 from the germline V gene are SGHNT and YYREEE (reference sequence). V gave up 0 bases and J gave up 6 bases; unmatched junction bases: 6. This CDR3 comprises 16 residues. The CDR3 sequence: CASSLAVGTGGPEAFF. CDR3 in DNA: TGTGCCAGCAGCTTGGCCGTCGGGACAGGGGGCCCTGAAGCTTTCTTT.

CDR3 coding DNA: TGTGCCAGCAGTTTGGGGACAGACTATGGCTACACCTTC. It specifies CASSLGTDYGYTF. The chain combines TRBV27 with TRBJ1-2; 7 bases align to TRBD1. Germline V gene sequence: CDR1 MNHEY, CDR2 SMNVEV (reference sequence). This CDR3 spans 13 amino acids. The ends lost 3 bases at V and 3 bases at J; junction bases unmatched: 1.

Here the CDR3 reads CASSRDWTSYEQYF. The CDR3 DNA reads TGTGCCAGCAGCCGGGACTGGACCTCCTACGAGCAGTACTTC. The chain uses TRBV4-2 and TRBJ2-7; the D gene is possibly TRBD2 (6 bases). V dropped 4 bases and J dropped 0 bases, with 10 bases sitting between them. The germline CDR1 and CDR2 sequences are LGHNA and YNFKEQ. The CDR3 contains 14 residues.

The chain links TRBV13 to TRBJ2-7; perhaps TRBD2 as D (6 bases). CDR1 is PRHDT and CDR2 is FYEKMQ in the germline V gene (reference sequence). This CDR3 is 14 amino acids long. V lost 5 bases and J lost 2, with 13 bases in between. CDR3 in amino acids: CASSMGLTTYEQYF. CDR3 bases: TGTGCCAGCAGCATGGGACTTACAACCTACGAGCAGTACTTC.

The gene calls are TRBV10-2 and TRBJ2-7; 8 bases align to TRBD1. V trimming: 8 bases; J trimming: 5 bases; junction bases outside the gene matches: 14. CDR1 is WSHSY and CDR2 is SAAADI in the germline V gene. The CDR3 covers 15 residues. CDR3 DNA sequence: TGCGCCAGCTCAGGGGGCGCCAGTGGAGAGCACGAGCAGTACTTC. The encoded protein is CASSGGASGEHEQYF.

The genes are TRBV5-1 and TRBJ2-3; 7 bases are shared with TRBD1. Germline V CDR1 and CDR2: SGHRS, YFSETQ. The CDR3 consists of 16 residues. Unmatched junction bases numbered 7, after V lost 0 bases and J lost 3 bases. CDR3 in DNA: TGCGCCAGCAGCTTGGCTCGACAGGGTGGGACAGATACGCAGTATTTT. It translates to CASSLARQGGTDTQYF.

The genes are TRBV27 and TRBJ2-2; TRBD1 matches 11 bases. The CDR3 spans 16 residues. Germline CDR1 MNHEY, CDR2 SMNVEV (reference sequence). Unmatched junction bases numbered 8, after V lost 6 bases and J lost 5 bases. CDR3: CASSLIWDRGTGELFF. CDR3 sequence (DNA): TGTGCCAGCAGCTTGATCTGGGACAGGGGGACCGGGGAGCTGTTTTTT.

This clone has just a few counts. The V and J genes are TRBV18 and TRBJ2-7, with a weak D call TRBD2 (6 bases). Germline loops: CDR1 KGHSH, CDR2 LQKENI. CDR3 length: 16 amino acids. Trimming removed 0 bases at V and 3 bases at J, with 15 bases between. CDR3 sequence: CASSPPGLAINYEQYF. CDR3 sequence (DNA): TGTGCCAGCTCACCACCGGGCCTAGCGATCAACTACGAGCAGTACTTC.

The gene calls are TRBV2 and TRBJ2-7; the match to TRBD1 covers 9 bases. With V trimmed by 4 bases and J by 4 bases, 5 bases remained unmatched. CDR1 is SNHLY and CDR2 is FYNNEI in the germline V gene. The CDR3 is 14 residues long. The CDR3 DNA reads as TGTGCCAGCAGTGTAACAGGGGGCGGATACGAGCAGTACTTC. It yields the protein CASSVTGGGYEQYF.

The V call is TRBV7-3, the J call TRBJ1-1, with 8 bases aligning to TRBD1. Germline CDR1 SGHTA, CDR2 FQGTGA. Trimming at V came to 4 bases and at J to 5 bases, leaving 6 bases not matched to a gene. This CDR3 has 14 amino acids. The CDR3 sequence: CASSSTGVDTEAFF. The CDR3, as DNA: TGTGCCAGCAGCTCGACAGGGGTGGATACTGAAGCTTTCTTT.

This clone was observed a handful of times. CDR3 region: CASTNGQAGDNEQFF. Here the CDR3 DNA reads TGTGCCAGCACTAACGGACAGGCCGGAGACAATGAGCAGTTCTTC. This chain connects TRBV6-5 to TRBJ2-1, with 7 bases fitting TRBD1. The CDR3 contains 15 residues. J gave up 5 bases and V 7 bases, and 11 bases lay outside the gene matches. Germline V gene sequence: CDR1 MNHEY, CDR2 SVGAGI.

This sequence joins TRBV7-8 and TRBJ2-3; 11 nucleotides align to TRBD2. CDR3 size: 17 residues. The J segment lost 1 base and the V segment lost 0 bases, leaving 3 bases of the junction unmatched. Germline V gives CDR1 SGHVS, CDR2 FQNEAQ. This CDR3 is CASSLAPLAGGTDTQYF. CDR3 DNA: TGTGCCAGCAGCTTAGCGCCACTAGCGGGGGGCACAGATACGCAGTATTTT. Full variable domain (rest looked up from reference TRBV7-8 and TRBJ2-3): GAGVSQSPRYKVAKRGQDVALRCDPISGHVSLFWYQQALGQGPEFLTYFQNEAQLDKSGLPSDRFFAERPEGSVSTLKIQRTQQEDSAVYLCASSLAPLAGGTDTQYFGPGTRLTVL.

V is TRBV12-5 and J is TRBJ2-7; 9 nucleotides agree with TRBD1. V was pared by 4 bases and J by 6 bases, with 13 bases of the junction left unmatched. Germline-derived CDR1 and CDR2 are LGHNT and FRNRAP. This CDR3 region has 16 residues. As DNA, the CDR3 is TGTGCTAGTGGTTCACCGGACAGGGGAGTCTTAGGCGAGCAGTACTTC. Translating gives CASGSPDRGVLGEQYF. Based on the CDR3 plus reference TRBV12-5 and TRBJ2-7, the full variable domain is DARVTQTPRHKVTEMGQEVTMRCQPILGHNTVFWYRQTMMQGLELLAYFRNRAPLDDSGMPKDRFSAEMPDATLATLKIQPSEPRDSAVYFCASGSPDRGVLGEQYFGPGTRLTVT.

J is TRBJ2-2 and V is TRBV7-8; TRBD2 matches 7 bases. The CDR3 extends over 17 amino acids. The ends lost 3 bases at V and 1 base at J; junction bases unmatched: 8. Germline V CDR1 and CDR2: SGHVS, FQNEAQ. The CDR3 nucleotides are TGTGCCAGCAGCTTGTTAGCGGGCTTTGGGAACACCGGGGAGCTGTTTTTT. It specifies CASSLLAGFGNTGELFF.

This chain joins TRBV5-6 and TRBJ2-5; 13 bases fit TRBD2. The CDR3 loop spans 19 amino acids. Losses at the gene ends were 0 bases for V and 1 base for J; bases not matched to a gene: 9. Germline V lookup: CDR1 SGHDT, CDR2 YYEEEE. CDR3 DNA sequence: TGTGCCAGCAGCTTGGTACTAGCGGGAGGGCCTCGGACCCAAGAGACCCAGTACTTC. Translated: CASSLVLAGGPRTQETQYF. The complete variable domain, with remaining parts taken from reference TRBV5-6 and TRBJ2-5, reads DAGVTQSPTHLIKTRGQQVTLRCSPKSGHDTVSWYQQALGQGPQFIFQYYEEEERQRGNFPDRFSGHQFPNYSSELNVNALLLGDSALYLCASSLVLAGGPRTQETQYFGPGTRLLVL.

This clone came up once. The chain has TRBV3-1 (or the pseudogene TRBV3-2) and TRBJ2-4, with TRBD2 matching 14 bases. Losses at the gene ends were 4 bases for V and 9 bases for J; bases not matched to a gene: 8. The germline V gene has CDR1 LGHDT and CDR2 YNNKEL (reference sequence). The CDR3 has 16 residues. The CDR3 nucleotides read TGTGCCAGCAGCCCCTTGGGACTAGCGGGAGCGGTCATTCAGTACTTC. Its translation is CASSPLGLAGAVIQYF.

The genes are TRBV3-1 (or the pseudogene TRBV3-2) and TRBJ2-1; possibly TRBD1 for D (5 bases). The CDR3 consists of 14 residues. The V end lost 1 base, the J end lost 9 bases, and 13 bases lay between the germline ends. Looked up from germline, CDR1 is LGHDT and CDR2 is YNNKEL (reference sequence). The CDR3 nucleotides are TGTGCCAGCAGCCAAGGGCAGGGTATTAGTGAGCAGTTCTTC. Amino acids: CASSQGQGISEQFF.

The V gene is TRBV9, the J gene TRBJ2-7; TRBD1 matches 12 bases. Losses at the gene ends were 4 bases for V and 6 bases for J; bases not matched to a gene: 8. Looked up from germline, CDR1 is SGDLS and CDR2 is YYNGEE. This CDR3 contains 15 residues. Written as DNA, the CDR3 is TGTGCCAGCAGCACTCCCGGGACAGGGGGCGTCGAGCAGTACTTC. It translates to CASSTPGTGGVEQYF.

This chain joins TRBV29-1 and TRBJ2-6, with D uncertain. V lost 6 bases and J lost 1, with 4 bases in between. This CDR3 spans 12 amino acids. The germline V gene has CDR1 SQVTM and CDR2 ANQGSEA. The CDR3 here is CSVLSGANVLTF. The CDR3 DNA reads TGCAGCGTCCTATCTGGGGCCAACGTCCTGACTTTC.